Shown below are 23 T cell receptor beta chains from a single sample sequenced in a study of OX40 agonist ivuxolimab in advanced cancers. Using immunoSEQ multiplex PCR, the repertoire was profiled, and TCRdb retains in-frame clones only, with some absent. The top ten hold over 4.5% of the sample, which has around 70,000 clones, just under 85% seen once. The sequenced sample was CD4+ or CD8+ T cells sorted from blood, obtained in a trial of the OX40 agonist ivuxolimab. These receptors were obtained from an adult with an advanced solid tumor such as melanoma, head and neck, liver or kidney cancer.

This rearrangement joins TRBV10-2 to TRBJ1-2, with unresolved D. Trimming took off 10 bases at V and 4 bases at J, with 16 bases between the two ends. This CDR3 has 13 amino acids. Germline V CDR1 and CDR2: WSHSY, SAAADI. CDR3 amino acids: CATPDGGGYGYTF. The CDR3 nucleotides read TGCGCCACTCCGGACGGAGGAGGCTATGGCTACACCTTC.

By share, this clone ranks as large (0.1 to 1%). In nucleotides, the CDR3 is TGCGCCAGTGGACAGGGGTCCTATGGCTACACCTTC. It encodes CASGQGSYGYTF. The rearrangement joins TRBV4-3 to TRBJ1-2, with 9 bases fitting TRBD1. V trimming: 9 bases; J trimming: 4 bases; junction bases outside the gene matches: 3. This CDR3 is built from 12 residues. In germline, CDR1 is LGHNA, CDR2 YSLEER.

This sequence joins TRBV4-1 and TRBJ2-5; 11 nucleotides agree with TRBD2. Germline V gene lookup returns CDR1 MGHRA and CDR2 YSYEKL. This CDR3 is 16 amino acids long. With 1 base clipped from V and 0 bases from J, the junction kept 1 base outside the gene matches. The CDR3 DNA reads as TGCGCCAGCAGCCAAGTAGCGGGGGGGTACCAAGAGACCCAGTACTTC. It encodes CASSQVAGGYQETQYF.

This chain uses TRBV27 with TRBJ2-7, with D unresolved. The CDR3 consists of 13 residues. Germline CDR1 is MNHEY and CDR2 is SMNVEV (reference sequence). Trimming removed 2 bases from V and 4 bases from J, with 9 bases in between. This CDR3 reads CASSLGSRYEQYF. The CDR3 DNA sequence: TGTGCCAGCAGTTTAGGTAGCCGTTACGAGCAGTACTTC.

The chain carries TRBV7-8 and TRBJ1-1; D is unclear. The CDR3 has 13 residues. Looked up from germline, CDR1 is SGHVS and CDR2 is FQNEAQ. Trimming cost V 2 bases and J 1 base, with 5 bases left between them. DNA of the CDR3: TGTGCCAGCAGCTTAATGGGGAACACTGAAGCTTTCTTT. This translates into CASSLMGNTEAFF.

The chain recombines TRBV28 with TRBJ2-1; 9 nucleotides match TRBD2. Germline V gene data show CDR1 as MDHEN and CDR2 as SYDVKM. The CDR3 covers 16 residues. The V and J ends lost 5 bases and 8 bases, in that order; junction bases with no gene match: 13. CDR3 sequence (DNA): TGTGCCAGCAGTCCCCTACTGAGTAGCGGGAGCTATGAGCAGTTCTTC. Protein sequence: CASSPLLSSGSYEQFF.

V gene TRBV5-6 combines with J gene TRBJ1-1; D call uncertain. This CDR3 comprises 15 residues. The V gene lost 4 bases and the J gene lost 1 base, with 14 bases spanning the gap. Germline CDR1 SGHDT, CDR2 YYEEEE. The CDR3 loop is CASSTAEGRNTEAFF. In DNA form, the CDR3 reads TGTGCCAGCAGCACCGCCGAGGGTCGGAACACTGAAGCTTTCTTT.

The chain employs TRBV28 and TRBJ1-5, with D possibly being TRBD1 (5 bases). Germline CDR1 is MDHEN and CDR2 is SYDVKM. V was shortened by 6 bases and J by 3 bases, with 15 bases between the two germline ends. The CDR3 extends over 15 amino acids. The chain's CDR3 is CASRPGTYVNQPQHF. The CDR3 nucleotides are TGTGCCAGCAGACCCGGGACGTATGTCAATCAGCCCCAGCATTTT.

This chain uses TRBV30 with TRBJ2-1; TRBD2 matches at 10 bases. CDR1 GTSNPN and CDR2 SVGIG come from the germline V gene (reference sequence). There are 14 residues in the CDR3. The ends lost 4 bases at V and 5 bases at J; junction bases unmatched: 5. The CDR3 DNA follows: TGTGCCTGGACTTGGCTAGCGGGAGACAATGAGCAGTTCTTC. This sequence encodes CAWTWLAGDNEQFF.

J is TRBJ2-3 and V is TRBV5-1; the D gene is possibly TRBD1 (6 bases). V was shortened by 7 bases and J by 0 bases, with 9 bases between the two germline ends. Germline V gene sequence: CDR1 SGHRS, CDR2 YFSETQ. The CDR3 spans 13 residues. The CDR3 region has the DNA TGCGCCAGCCAGGGGCCTAGCACAGATACGCAGTATTTT. It encodes CASQGPSTDTQYF.

The DNA for the CDR3 is TGTGCCAGCAGCCTAGGGGGATCCGGTCAGCCCCAGCATTTT. This codes for CASSLGGSGQPQHF. J is TRBJ1-5 and V is TRBV6-1; a possible D gene is TRBD1 (6 bases). The CDR3 runs to 14 residues. Germline CDR1 MNHNS, CDR2 SASEGT. V gave up 6 bases and J gave up 6 bases, with 15 bases separating them.

V gene TRBV9 combines with J gene TRBJ1-5, with D hard to call. CDR3 size: 13 residues. Germline loops: CDR1 SGDLS, CDR2 YYNGEE. Trimming stripped 0 bases from V and 9 bases from J, with 10 bases between. CDR3 sequence (DNA): TGTGCCAGCAGCGTAGGCAGCCGGGGGCCCCAGCATTTT. Encoded protein: CASSVGSRGPQHF.

The chain recombines TRBV27 with TRBJ1-1; D is uncertain. The CDR3 totals 13 residues. The germline gives CDR1 MNHEY, CDR2 SMNVEV (reference sequence). Trimming stripped 8 bases from V and 5 bases from J, with 15 bases between. CDR3 region: CASYSQMGTEAFF. CDR3 nucleotide sequence: TGTGCCAGCTATTCCCAGATGGGGACTGAAGCTTTCTTT.

This chain joins TRBV7-2 and TRBJ2-5; D uncertain. Germline CDR1 is SGHTA and CDR2 is FQGNSA. The CDR3 contains 13 residues. V shed 0 bases and J shed 2 bases, with 4 bases lying between them. The CDR3 region has the DNA TGTGCCAGCAGCTTAGCGCGACAAGAGACCCAGTACTTC. It specifies CASSLARQETQYF.

The chain couples TRBV7-2 to TRBJ2-1; no clear D. CDR3 size: 15 residues. V lost 7 bases and J lost 0, with 13 bases in between. Germline values: CDR1 SGHTA, CDR2 FQGNSA. For the CDR3, the DNA is TGTGCCAGCAAGGAAGAGCGAAGCTCCTACAATGAGCAGTTCTTC. Translated, it gives CASKEERSSYNEQFF.

This clone was seen a few times. The chain uses TRBV5-1 and TRBJ1-6; D is uncertain. With 0 bases removed from V and 6 bases from J, the gap between germline ends came to 10 bases. CDR1 is SGHRS, CDR2 YFSETQ, per germline. The CDR3 extends over 15 amino acids. CDR3 loop: CASSLDEVSNSPLHF. As DNA, the CDR3 is TGCGCCAGCAGCTTGGACGAGGTCTCTAATTCACCCCTCCACTTT.

The chain employs TRBV6-5 and TRBJ1-1; no firm D call. The V and J ends lost 2 bases and 1 base respectively, with 11 bases between them. The CDR3 totals 15 residues. Per the germline V gene, CDR1 is MNHEY and CDR2 is SVGAGI. CDR3 nucleotides: TGTGCCAGCAGTTACGACGAGGGATCGAACACTGAAGCTTTCTTT. Its protein is CASSYDEGSNTEAFF.

The chain recombines TRBV7-2 with TRBJ2-7; the D is unclear. V shed 1 base and J shed 5 bases, with 6 bases lying between them. The CDR3 length is 12 residues. Germline assignment: CDR1 SGHTA and CDR2 FQGNSA. Written as DNA, the CDR3 is TGTGCCAGCAGCTTAGAAGGTAACGAGCAGTACGTC. Its protein is CASSLEGNEQYV.

The V gene is TRBV9, the J gene TRBJ2-5; no clear D. The assigned J gene may be wrong: the sequence end matches TRBJ2-7 better. This CDR3 has 12 residues. Germline loops: CDR1 SGDLS, CDR2 YYNGEE. The CDR3 sequence is CASSVEGYEQYF. CDR3 in DNA: TGTGCCAGCAGCGTAGAGGGATACGAGCAGTACTTC.

The rearrangement links TRBV19 to TRBJ1-5; D might be TRBD1 (5 bases). Germline values: CDR1 LNHDA, CDR2 SQIVND (reference sequence). The V end was cut by 3 bases, the J end by 5 bases, with 23 bases between. CDR3 length equals 18 residues. CDR3 sequence: CASSITGLFLRGDQPQHF. The CDR3 DNA is TGTGCCAGTAGTATTACGGGACTCTTCCTACGGGGTGATCAGCCCCAGCATTTT.

This chain joins TRBV28 and TRBJ1-5; 8 bases map to TRBD1. The CDR3 spans 17 residues. Per the germline V gene, CDR1 is MDHEN and CDR2 is SYDVKM. The V segment lost 6 bases and the J segment 2 bases; nucleotides outside the gene matches: 12. CDR3 sequence: CASSPGGAGYRNQPQHF. Here the CDR3 DNA reads TGTGCCAGCAGCCCAGGGGGCGCGGGATATCGCAATCAGCCCCAGCATTTT. The full variable domain, completed using reference TRBV28 and TRBJ1-5, is DVKVTQSSRYLVKRTGEKVFLECVQDMDHENMFWYRQDPGLGLRLIYFSYDVKMKEKGDIPEGYSVSREKKERFSLILESASTNQTSMYLCASSPGGAGYRNQPQHFGDGTRLSIL.

The V gene is TRBV7-8, the J gene TRBJ1-2; D is uncertain. There are 15 residues in the CDR3. Germline assignment: CDR1 SGHVS and CDR2 FQNEAQ. The V end lost 0 bases, the J end lost 4 bases, and 12 bases lay between the germline ends. The CDR3 coding sequence is TGTGCCAGCAGCTTAGCCGCGGGAGTAAGCTATGGCTACACCTTC. This codes for CASSLAAGVSYGYTF.

This clone was counted a few times. The rearrangement uses TRBV5-1 and TRBJ2-5; 10 nucleotides align to TRBD2. With 2 bases clipped from V and 1 base from J, the junction kept 2 bases outside the gene matches. CDR1 SGHRS and CDR2 YFSETQ come from the germline V gene. The CDR3 has 15 amino acids. The CDR3 coding sequence is TGCGCCAGCAGCTTTAGCGGGGGGCGCCAAGAGACCCAGTACTTC. Protein: CASSFSGGRQETQYF.